A single sample gave rise to the 25 T cell receptor beta chains below, sequenced in a study of blood T cell repertoires in COVID-19. Here immunoSEQ multiplex PCR was the method, and the copy in TCRdb shows in-frame clones only, minus some. The sample lists fewer than 55,000 clones; roughly 90% were seen once. Sequencing was carried out using peripheral blood. The receptors come from a man older than 75 with active or convalescent COVID-19.

The chain has TRBV7-9 and TRBJ1-5; D gene uncertain. Germline V gives CDR1 SEHNR, CDR2 FQNEAQ (reference sequence). V was trimmed by 5 bases and J by 6 bases, leaving 11 bases between them. The length of the CDR3 is 13 residues. The CDR3 DNA reads as TGTGCCAGCAGCCCGGAGGATGTTCAGCCCCAGCATTTT. It translates to CASSPEDVQPQHF.

This sequence joins TRBV27 and TRBJ1-6; the D gene is possibly TRBD1 (6 bases). In germline, CDR1 is MNHEY, CDR2 SMNVEV (reference sequence). The CDR3 totals 15 residues. V was trimmed by 2 bases and J by 9 bases, leaving 14 bases between them. The CDR3 coding sequence is TGTGCCAGCAGTTTAGACCCACAGGGTCGTTCACCCCTCCACTTT. It translates to CASSLDPQGRSPLHF.

This clone was counted between two and nine times. The rearrangement joins TRBV19 to TRBJ1-2; possible D gene TRBD1, 5 bases. Germline CDR1 and CDR2: LNHDA and SQIVND (reference sequence). The CDR3 has 14 residues. V was cut by 3 bases and J by 1 base, with 9 bases left in between. The CDR3 loop is CASSIGGDNYGYTF. For the CDR3, the DNA is TGTGCCAGTAGTATTGGGGGGGATAACTATGGCTACACCTTC. The whole variable domain, remainder taken from reference TRBV19 and TRBJ1-2, is DGGITQSPKYLFRKEGQNVTLSCEQNLNHDAMYWYRQDPGQGLRLIYYSQIVNDFQKGDIAEGYSVSREKKESFPLTVTSAQKNPTAFYLCASSIGGDNYGYTFGSGTRLTVV.

The genes are TRBV28 and TRBJ1-2, with no clear D. CDR1 and CDR2 from the germline V gene are MDHEN and SYDVKM. The CDR3 consists of 14 residues. Between the trimmed V and J ends, which lost 10 bases and 0 bases, there was a span of 15 bases. CDR3 sequence reads: CATMEHGTNYGYTF. As DNA, the CDR3 is TGTGCCACCATGGAGCACGGAACTAACTATGGCTACACCTTC.

The V call is TRBV5-1, the J call TRBJ1-6; D may be TRBD1 (6 bases). V was shortened by 2 bases and J by 9 bases, with 15 bases between the two germline ends. The V gene's germline CDR1 is SGHRS and CDR2 YFSETQ. This CDR3 region has 15 residues. The DNA of the CDR3 is TGCGCCAGCAGCTTAGGACAGCAAATGCGTTCACCCCTCCACTTT. Translated, it gives CASSLGQQMRSPLHF. Variable domain in full (rest from reference TRBV5-1 and TRBJ1-6): KAGVTQTPRYLIKTRGQQVTLSCSPISGHRSVSWYQQTPGQGLQFLFEYFSETQRNKGNFPGRFSGRQFSNSRSEMNVSTLELGDSALYLCASSLGQQMRSPLHFGNGTRLTVT.

V usage is TRBV19 and J usage is TRBJ1-5; D is perhaps TRBD1 (5 bases). The CDR3 runs to 12 residues. From germline, CDR1 is LNHDA and CDR2 SQIVND (reference sequence). Trimming cost V 4 bases and J 6 bases, with 7 bases left between them. The CDR3 loop is CASSNGAQPQHF. CDR3 bases: TGTGCCAGTAGTAATGGGGCTCAGCCCCAGCATTTT.

This clone is a singleton in its sample. This rearrangement joins TRBV2 to TRBJ1-3, with D perhaps matching TRBD1 (5 bases). Germline V gene lookup returns CDR1 SNHLY and CDR2 FYNNEI. Deletions cut 2 bases from V and 0 bases from J, with 11 bases between. The length of the CDR3 is 16 residues. The DNA for the CDR3 is TGTGCCAGCAGTGAACGGTCAGGGAACTCTGGAAACACCATATATTTT. Its translation is CASSERSGNSGNTIYF.

V usage is TRBV5-1 and J usage is TRBJ2-7; 7 positions match TRBD1. V shed 0 bases, J shed 2 bases, and the junction held 5 bases outside the gene matches. Germline V CDR1 and CDR2: SGHRS, YFSETQ. CDR3 length equals 15 residues. CDR3 in amino acids: CASSLGGQSAYEQYF. DNA for the CDR3: TGCGCCAGCAGCTTGGGGGGACAGTCAGCCTACGAGCAGTACTTC.

This chain joins TRBV7-2 and TRBJ2-7; D unresolved. V dropped 5 bases and J dropped 7 bases, with 15 bases sitting between them. The CDR3 loop spans 13 amino acids. Germline CDR1 and CDR2: SGHTA and FQGNSA. The CDR3 here is CASSERPGSEQYF. Written as DNA, the CDR3 is TGTGCCAGCAGCGAGAGGCCGGGTTCTGAGCAGTACTTC.

The chain employs TRBV30 and TRBJ2-3, with 8 bases aligning to TRBD1. Germline values: CDR1 GTSNPN, CDR2 SVGIG (reference sequence). CDR3 length: 13 residues. After removal of 1 base from V and 8 bases from J, the junction contained 5 bases not matched to a gene. The CDR3 region is CAWSGQGPGTQYF. The CDR3 region has the DNA TGTGCCTGGAGTGGACAGGGGCCCGGTACGCAGTATTTT.

This sequence joins TRBV30 and TRBJ2-2, with 9 bases aligning to TRBD1. Germline CDR1 reads GTSNPN; CDR2 reads SVGIG (reference sequence). The V segment lost 8 bases and the J segment 6 bases; nucleotides outside the gene matches: 7. The CDR3 totals 13 residues. CDR3 region: CARGQGLAGELFF. CDR3 bases: TGTGCCCGCGGACAGGGGTTGGCCGGGGAGCTGTTTTTT.

V is TRBV10-3 and J is TRBJ1-3; D gene unclear. Germline CDR1 reads ENHRY; CDR2 reads SYGVKD. CDR3 length: 13 residues. Trimming stripped 7 bases from V and 0 bases from J, with 7 bases between. The CDR3 region has the DNA TGTGCCATCACGCGGGGCTCTGGAAACACCATATATTTT. This gives the protein CAITRGSGNTIYF.

The genes are TRBV6-4 and TRBJ2-1; 7 bases are shared with TRBD2. V gave up 8 bases and J gave up 7 bases; unmatched junction bases: 8. Per the germline V gene, CDR1 is MRHNA and CDR2 is SNTAGT. This CDR3 comprises 13 residues. DNA for the CDR3: TGTGCCAGCCGGGACTATGGCCGAAATGAGCAGTTCTTC. This gives the protein CASRDYGRNEQFF.

This chain joins TRBV28 and TRBJ1-2, with TRBD1 as a possible D gene (5 bases). The germline gives CDR1 MDHEN, CDR2 SYDVKM. V lost 6 bases, J lost 4 bases, and 12 bases lay in between. The CDR3 totals 13 residues. The CDR3 DNA is TGTGCCAGCAGGACAGTGGAGCTCTATGGCTACACCTTC. Its protein product is CASRTVELYGYTF.

This chain links TRBV27 with TRBJ2-7; maybe TRBD1 (5 bases). This CDR3 is 14 amino acids long. CDR1 is MNHEY, CDR2 SMNVEV, per germline (reference sequence). Trimming left V 6 bases short and J 3 bases short, with 15 bases between. This CDR3 reads CASSSRERGYEQYF. The CDR3 DNA sequence: TGTGCCAGCAGCTCCCGAGAAAGGGGCTACGAGCAGTACTTC.

J is TRBJ2-7 and V is TRBV3-1 (or the pseudogene TRBV3-2); D perhaps matches TRBD1 (5 bases). Germline V gene data show CDR1 as LGHDT and CDR2 as YNNKEL (reference sequence). V dropped 1 base and J dropped 0 bases, with 10 bases sitting between them. The CDR3 is 15 amino acids. The CDR3, as DNA: TGTGCCAGCAGCCAAGTCCCACAGGCCTCCTACGAGCAGTACTTC. Its translation is CASSQVPQASYEQYF.

The chain has TRBV11-2 and TRBJ2-1, with 9 bases fitting TRBD2. Germline CDR1 is SGHAT and CDR2 is FQNNGV. The CDR3 contains 18 residues. V was pared by 4 bases and J by 9 bases, with 19 bases of the junction left unmatched. CDR3 loop: CASSWQLGAGGLAGEQFF. CDR3 coding DNA: TGTGCCAGCAGCTGGCAGCTTGGAGCGGGAGGACTGGCGGGTGAGCAGTTCTTC.

This rearrangement joins TRBV6-5 to TRBJ2-7; TRBD1 aligns across 8 bases. V was clipped by 7 bases and J by 3 bases; unmatched bases: 8. Germline CDR1 and CDR2: MNHEY and SVGAGI. The CDR3 is made up of 14 amino acids. CDR3 DNA: TGTGCCAGCACTTGGGACAGGATAGTCTACGAGCAGTACTTC. Translated: CASTWDRIVYEQYF.

The gene calls are TRBV4-2 and TRBJ1-1; D is unresolved. The germline V gene has CDR1 LGHNA and CDR2 YNFKEQ. The CDR3 length is 14 residues. The V end lost 0 bases, the J end lost 1 base, and 6 bases lay between the germline ends. CDR3 nucleotides: TGTGCCAGCAGCCAAGAGCCGGGGAACACTGAAGCTTTCTTT. This gives the protein CASSQEPGNTEAFF.

This sequence joins TRBV5-1 and TRBJ2-7; 7 bases map to TRBD2. V lost 0 bases and J lost 7; bases outside the gene matches: 16. The CDR3 sequence is 17 residues long. Germline loops: CDR1 SGHRS, CDR2 YFSETQ. CDR3 sequence reads: CASSLGIAASGLREQYF. The CDR3 nucleotides read TGCGCCAGCAGCTTGGGAATCGCGGCTAGCGGATTGAGGGAGCAGTACTTC.

The J gene is TRBJ2-3, the V gene TRBV19, with D possibly being TRBD1 (6 bases). Between the trimmed V and J ends, which lost 4 bases and 8 bases, there was a span of 13 bases. Per the germline V gene, CDR1 is LNHDA and CDR2 is SQIVND (reference sequence). The CDR3 totals 13 residues. The DNA of the CDR3 is TGTGCCAGTAGTACTTTAGGGGGAGCTACGCAGTATTTT. It specifies CASSTLGGATQYF.

This clone was counted once. The V call is TRBV20-1, the J call TRBJ1-6; a possible D gene is TRBD1 (5 bases). The germline V gene has CDR1 DFQATT and CDR2 SNEGSKA (reference sequence). This CDR3 comprises 10 residues. V lost 5 bases and J 17 bases, leaving 13 bases between the germline ends. CDR3 sequence reads: CSAPRGFIHF. CDR3 DNA sequence: TGCAGTGCTCCTCGGGGGTTTATCCACTTT.

This chain joins TRBV6-1 and TRBJ1-2, with TRBD1 as a possible D gene (6 bases). This CDR3 contains 15 residues. Per the germline V gene, CDR1 is MNHNS and CDR2 is SASEGT. The V gene lost 3 bases and the J gene lost 3 bases, with 14 bases spanning the gap. CDR3 DNA: TGTGCCAGCAGTGACGGCCCCAGGGGATACTATGGCTACACCTTC. It encodes CASSDGPRGYYGYTF.

CDR3 residues: CSASKDILSYEQYF. CDR3 nucleotides: TGCAGTGCTAGTAAGGACATCCTCTCCTACGAGCAGTACTTC. The genes are TRBV20-1 and TRBJ2-7; TRBD1 is a possible D gene (5 bases). Trimming removed 3 bases from V and 0 bases from J, with 12 bases in between. Germline CDR1 DFQATT, CDR2 SNEGSKA (reference sequence). This CDR3 has 14 amino acids.

V gene TRBV6-2 or TRBV6-3 combines with J gene TRBJ1-2, with 8 nucleotides matching TRBD1. V shed 5 bases, J shed 0 bases, and the junction held 2 bases outside the gene matches. The CDR3 is 14 amino acids. The V gene's germline CDR1 is MNHEY and CDR2 SVGEGT. CDR3 sequence: CASSPGGANYGYTF. DNA of the CDR3: TGTGCCAGCAGTCCAGGGGGCGCTAACTATGGCTACACCTTC.